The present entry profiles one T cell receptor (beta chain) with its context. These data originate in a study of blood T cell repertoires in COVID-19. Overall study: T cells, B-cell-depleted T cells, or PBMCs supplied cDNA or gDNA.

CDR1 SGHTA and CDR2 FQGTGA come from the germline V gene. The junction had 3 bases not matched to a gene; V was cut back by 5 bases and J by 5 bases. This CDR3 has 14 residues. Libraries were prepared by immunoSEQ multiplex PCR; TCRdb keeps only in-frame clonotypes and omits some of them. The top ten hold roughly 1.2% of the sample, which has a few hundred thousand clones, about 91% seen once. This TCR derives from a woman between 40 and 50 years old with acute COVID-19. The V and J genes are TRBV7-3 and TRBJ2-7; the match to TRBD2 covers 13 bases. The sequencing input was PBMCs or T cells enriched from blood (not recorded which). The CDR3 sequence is CASSPGLAGDEQYF. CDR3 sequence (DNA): TGTGCCAGCAGCCCCGGACTAGCGGGAGACGAGCAGTACTTC.